A selection of T cell receptor beta chains follows, all from one sample in a study of cytomegalovirus exposure and HLA in healthy donors. The method was immunoSEQ multiplex PCR; TCRdb's version includes in-frame clones alone and lacks a portion of them. The data show some 170,000 clones, about 81% seen once. The material sequenced was PBMCs. Receptors originate from a girl aged 2-10 years in good health and CMV-seropositive. The CDR3 runs from the conserved cysteine through the conserved F or W. The D gene is left open where the match is weak. Only some rows state a clone size, as once, few, many or a class for expanded clones.

TRBJ2-7 NA TRBV6-1 NA CASSELVGGVGEQYF TGTGCCAGCAGTGAATTGGTGGGAGGAGTAGGAGAGCAGTACTTC
TRBJ2-5 NA TRBV4-1 NA CASSQVQGLGETQYF TGCGCCAGCAGCCAAGTCCAAGGCCTCGGGGAGACCCAGTACTTC
TRBJ2-3 TRBD2 TRBV7-8 NA CASSLGLAGGKDTQYF TGTGCCAGCAGCTTAGGACTAGCGGGAGGTAAAGATACGCAGTATTTT
TRBJ2-3 TRBD2 TRBV27 few CASNPFTSGSTDTQYF TGTGCCAGCAATCCATTTACTAGCGGGAGCACAGATACGCAGTATTTT
TRBJ2-5 TRBD2 TRBV15 NA CATSSGTSGLQETQYF TGTGCCACCAGCAGCGGGACTAGCGGCCTACAAGAGACCCAGTACTTC
TRBJ2-5 TRBD2 TRBV4-1 NA CASSQDPAGPETQYF TGCGCCAGCAGCCAAGATCCAGCGGGACCAGAGACCCAGTACTTC
TRBJ1-5 NA TRBV28 NA CASSLWRTVSNQPQHF TGTGCCAGCAGTTTATGGAGGACAGTTAGCAATCAGCCCCAGCATTTT
TRBJ1-2 NA TRBV27 NA CASSLSATDLPYGYTF TGTGCCAGCAGTTTATCAGCGACAGACCTACCCTATGGCTACACCTTC
TRBJ2-7 TRBD2 TRBV5-4 once CASSLGTGGPYEQYF TGTGCCAGCAGCTTGGGTACGGGAGGACCCTACGAGCAGTACTTC
TRBJ2-6 NA TRBV29-1 NA CSVEDTTRGIDSGANVLTF TGCAGCGTTGAAGACACGACCAGGGGCATAGATTCTGGGGCCAACGTCCTGACTTTC
TRBJ2-1 TRBD2 TRBV14 NA CASSQYSGGSSYNEQFF TGTGCCAGCAGCCAATATAGCGGGGGAAGCTCCTACAATGAGCAGTTCTTC
TRBJ2-7 TRBD2 TRBV6-6 few CASSYPRLAGGEQYF TGTGCCAGCAGTTACCCGCGACTAGCGGGAGGCGAGCAGTACTTC
TRBJ2-7 TRBD1 TRBV6-1 NA CASSVRDRGYEQYF TGTGCCAGCAGTGTCCGGGACAGGGGCTACGAGCAGTACTTC
TRBJ2-7 NA TRBV19 few CASILSAYEQYF TGTGCCAGTATACTGTCGGCCTACGAGCAGTACTTC
TRBJ1-2 TRBD1 TRBV7-8 NA CASSPGGQDRRDGYTF TGTGCCAGCAGTCCCGGGGGCCAGGACAGGAGGGATGGCTACACCTTC
TRBJ2-3 TRBD2 TRBV5-1 NA CASSLEAGGRSTQYF TGCGCCAGCAGCTTGGAGGCGGGAGGGCGGAGCACGCAGTATTTT
TRBJ2-7 TRBD2 TRBV10-2 once CASRPGLAPYEQYF TGCGCCAGCAGACCGGGACTAGCTCCCTACGAGCAGTACTTC
TRBJ2-2 TRBD2 TRBV9 NA CASSAPGRESNTGELFF TGTGCCAGCAGCGCGCCCGGGCGGGAGTCGAACACCGGGGAGCTGTTTTTT
TRBJ1-3 NA TRBV6-1 once CASTIAPGNTIYF TGTGCCAGCACCATTGCGCCAGGAAACACCATATATTTT
TRBJ1-2 TRBD1 TRBV9 NA CASSVLDRLPYGYTF TGTGCCAGCAGCGTTCTGGACAGGTTACCCTATGGCTACACCTTC
TRBJ1-5 NA TRBV7-2 NA CASSLAVYQPQHF TGTGCCAGCAGCTTAGCGGTCTACCAGCCCCAGCATTTT
TRBJ2-7 NA TRBV2 once CASHLGTPYEQYF TGTGCCAGCCACCTCGGGACACCCTACGAGCAGTACTTC
TRBJ2-6 NA TRBV5-1 NA CASSSQPSGSGANVLTF TGCGCCAGCAGCTCACAACCCTCGGGCTCTGGGGCCAACGTCCTGACTTTC
TRBJ2-1 NA TRBV28 NA CASSKPASTDEQFF TGTGCCAGCAGCAAACCGGCCTCGACAGATGAGCAGTTCTTC